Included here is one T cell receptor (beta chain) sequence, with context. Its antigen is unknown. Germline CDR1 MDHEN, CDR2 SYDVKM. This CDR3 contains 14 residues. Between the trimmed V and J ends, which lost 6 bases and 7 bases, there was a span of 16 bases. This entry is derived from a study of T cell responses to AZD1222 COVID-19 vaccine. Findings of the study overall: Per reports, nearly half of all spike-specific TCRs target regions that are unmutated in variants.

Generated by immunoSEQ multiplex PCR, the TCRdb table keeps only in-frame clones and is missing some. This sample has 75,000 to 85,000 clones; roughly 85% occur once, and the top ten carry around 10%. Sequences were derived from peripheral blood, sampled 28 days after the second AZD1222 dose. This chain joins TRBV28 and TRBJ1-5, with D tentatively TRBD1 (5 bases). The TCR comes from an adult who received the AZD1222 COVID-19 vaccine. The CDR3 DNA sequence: TGTGCCAGCAGCCCCCCCAGGGAGTACCAGCCCCAGCATTTT. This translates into CASSPPREYQPQHF.